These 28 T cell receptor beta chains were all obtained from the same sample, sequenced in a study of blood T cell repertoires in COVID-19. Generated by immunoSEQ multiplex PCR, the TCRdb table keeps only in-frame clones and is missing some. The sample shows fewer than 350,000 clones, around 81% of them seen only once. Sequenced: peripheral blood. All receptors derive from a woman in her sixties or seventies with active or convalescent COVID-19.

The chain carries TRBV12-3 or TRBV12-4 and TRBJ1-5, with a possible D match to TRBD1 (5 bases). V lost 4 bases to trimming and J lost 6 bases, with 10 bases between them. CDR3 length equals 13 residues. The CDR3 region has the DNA TGTGCCAGCAGTTCACAGGAGGGTCAGCCCCAGCATTTT. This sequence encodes CASSSQEGQPQHF.

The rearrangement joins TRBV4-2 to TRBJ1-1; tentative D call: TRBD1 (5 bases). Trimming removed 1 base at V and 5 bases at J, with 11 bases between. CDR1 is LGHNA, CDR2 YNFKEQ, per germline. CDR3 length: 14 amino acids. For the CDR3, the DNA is TGTGCCAGCAGCCAAGTTCAGGGTATTACTGAAGCTTTCTTT. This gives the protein CASSQVQGITEAFF.

CDR3 protein: CASSIQGYGYTF. For the CDR3, the DNA is TGTGCCAGTAGTATTCAGGGCTATGGCTACACCTTC. The genes are TRBV19 and TRBJ1-2, with a tentative D call TRBD1 (5 bases). Germline V CDR1 and CDR2: LNHDA, SQIVND (reference sequence). V dropped 3 bases and J dropped 4 bases, with 6 bases sitting between them. This CDR3 is 12 amino acids long.

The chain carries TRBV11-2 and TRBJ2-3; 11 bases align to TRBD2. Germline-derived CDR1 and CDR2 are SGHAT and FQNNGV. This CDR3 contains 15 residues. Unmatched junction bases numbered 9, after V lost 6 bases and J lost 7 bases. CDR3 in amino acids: CASRPPGLAANTQYF. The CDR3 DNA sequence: TGTGCCAGCAGGCCACCGGGACTAGCGGCTAATACGCAGTATTTT.

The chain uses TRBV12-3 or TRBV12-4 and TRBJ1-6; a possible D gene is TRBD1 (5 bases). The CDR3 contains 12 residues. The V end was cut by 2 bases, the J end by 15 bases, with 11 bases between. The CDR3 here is CASSLSGSNLHF. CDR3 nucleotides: TGTGCCAGCAGTTTATCAGGGTCTAACCTCCACTTT.

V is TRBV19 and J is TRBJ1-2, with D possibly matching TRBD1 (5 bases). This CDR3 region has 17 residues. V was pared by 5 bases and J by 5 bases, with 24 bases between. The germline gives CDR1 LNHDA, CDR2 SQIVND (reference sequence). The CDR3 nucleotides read TGTGCCAGTAGTCCTAACGGACGGAGGGAGGGGATATATGGCTACACCTTC. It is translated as CASSPNGRREGIYGYTF.

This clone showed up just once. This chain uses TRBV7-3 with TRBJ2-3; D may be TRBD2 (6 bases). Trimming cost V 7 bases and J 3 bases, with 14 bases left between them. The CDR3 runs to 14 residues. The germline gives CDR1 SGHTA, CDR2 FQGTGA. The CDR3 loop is CASNLLGGTDTQYF. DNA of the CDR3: TGTGCCAGCAACCTCTTGGGGGGAACAGATACGCAGTATTTT.

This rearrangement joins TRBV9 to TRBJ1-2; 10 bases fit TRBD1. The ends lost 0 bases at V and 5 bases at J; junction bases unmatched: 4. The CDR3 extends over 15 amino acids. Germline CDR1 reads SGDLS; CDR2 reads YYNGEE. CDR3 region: CASSVEGQGSYGYTF. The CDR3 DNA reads TGTGCCAGCAGCGTAGAGGGACAGGGGAGTTATGGCTACACCTTC.

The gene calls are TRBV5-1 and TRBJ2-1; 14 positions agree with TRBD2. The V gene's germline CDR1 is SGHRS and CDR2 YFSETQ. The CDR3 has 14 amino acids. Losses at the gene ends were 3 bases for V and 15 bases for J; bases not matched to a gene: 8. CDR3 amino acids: CASSSGTSGGRWFF. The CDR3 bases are TGCGCCAGCAGCTCCGGGACTAGCGGGGGCCGTTGGTTCTTC.

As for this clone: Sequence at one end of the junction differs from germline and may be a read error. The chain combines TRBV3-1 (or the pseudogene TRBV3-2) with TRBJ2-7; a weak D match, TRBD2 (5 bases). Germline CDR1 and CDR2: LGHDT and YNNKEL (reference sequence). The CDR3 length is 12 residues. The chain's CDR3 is CASSPHGGSSQF. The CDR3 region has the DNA TGTGCCAGCAGCCCGCATGGAGGATCCTCCCAGTTC.

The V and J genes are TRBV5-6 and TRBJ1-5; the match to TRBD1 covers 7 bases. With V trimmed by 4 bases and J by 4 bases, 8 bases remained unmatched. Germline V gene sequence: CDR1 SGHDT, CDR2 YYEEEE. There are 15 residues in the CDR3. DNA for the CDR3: TGTGCCAGCAGCAGCGGACAGGTGAAAAATCAGCCCCAGCATTTT. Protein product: CASSSGQVKNQPQHF.

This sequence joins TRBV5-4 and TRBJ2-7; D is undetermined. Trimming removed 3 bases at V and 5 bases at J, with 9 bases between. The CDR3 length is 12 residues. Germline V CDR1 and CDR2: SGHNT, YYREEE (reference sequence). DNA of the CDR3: TGTGCCAGCAGCTCCGAGGCCGACGAGCAGTACTTC. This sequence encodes CASSSEADEQYF.

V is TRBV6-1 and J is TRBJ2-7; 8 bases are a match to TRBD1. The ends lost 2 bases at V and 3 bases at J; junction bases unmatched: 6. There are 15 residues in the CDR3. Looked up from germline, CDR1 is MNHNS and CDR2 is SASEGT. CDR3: CASSELAGGGYEQYF. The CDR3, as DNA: TGTGCCAGCAGTGAACTCGCAGGGGGCGGCTACGAGCAGTACTTC.

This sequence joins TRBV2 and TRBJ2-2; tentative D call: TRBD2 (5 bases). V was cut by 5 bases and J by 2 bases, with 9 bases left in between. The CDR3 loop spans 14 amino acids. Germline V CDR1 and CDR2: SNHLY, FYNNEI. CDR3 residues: CASSPGFNTGELFF. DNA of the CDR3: TGTGCCAGCAGTCCGGGGTTCAACACCGGGGAGCTGTTTTTT.

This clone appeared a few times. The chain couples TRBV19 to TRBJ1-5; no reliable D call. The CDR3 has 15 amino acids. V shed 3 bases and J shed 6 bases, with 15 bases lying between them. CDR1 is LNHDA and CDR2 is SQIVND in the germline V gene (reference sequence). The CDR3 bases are TGTGCCAGTAGTATGGTAGAGGAGGCGCGTCAGCCCCAGCATTTT. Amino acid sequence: CASSMVEEARQPQHF.

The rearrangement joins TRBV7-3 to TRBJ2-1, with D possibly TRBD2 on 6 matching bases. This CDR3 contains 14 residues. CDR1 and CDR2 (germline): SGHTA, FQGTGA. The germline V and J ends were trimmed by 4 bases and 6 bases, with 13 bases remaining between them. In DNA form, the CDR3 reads TGTGCCAGCAGCTCGGAACTAGCTTCCAATGAGCAGTTCTTC. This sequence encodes CASSSELASNEQFF.

The CDR3 sequence is CASSVSGGAHRYEQYF. CDR3 bases: TGTGCCAGCAGCGTAAGCGGGGGGGCCCACCGCTACGAGCAGTACTTC. The chain has TRBV9 and TRBJ2-7; the match to TRBD2 covers 10 bases. Losses at the gene ends were 1 base for V and 3 bases for J; bases not matched to a gene: 7. CDR1 and CDR2 (germline): SGDLS, YYNGEE. This CDR3 contains 16 residues.

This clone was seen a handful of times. The CDR3, as DNA: TGCGCCAGCAGCTTCGGGGAGGGGAGGTATGGCTACACCTTC. This encodes CASSFGEGRYGYTF. The chain couples TRBV5-1 to TRBJ1-2; possibly TRBD1 for D (5 bases). The CDR3 runs 14 residues. V lost 2 bases, J lost 5 bases, and 13 bases lay in between. CDR1 is SGHRS and CDR2 is YFSETQ in the germline V gene.

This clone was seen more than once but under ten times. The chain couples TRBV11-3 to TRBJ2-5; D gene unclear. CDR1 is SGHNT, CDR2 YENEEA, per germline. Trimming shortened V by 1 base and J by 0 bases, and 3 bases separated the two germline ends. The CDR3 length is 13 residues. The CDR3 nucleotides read TGTGCCAGCAGCTTAGCCAACCAAGAGACCCAGTACTTC. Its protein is CASSLANQETQYF.

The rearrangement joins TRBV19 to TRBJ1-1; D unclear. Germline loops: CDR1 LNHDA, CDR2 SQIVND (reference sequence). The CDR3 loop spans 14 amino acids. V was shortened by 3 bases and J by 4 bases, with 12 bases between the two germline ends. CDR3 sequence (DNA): TGTGCCAGTAGTATTGAGGGTAAGGCCACTGAAGCTTTCTTT. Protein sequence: CASSIEGKATEAFF. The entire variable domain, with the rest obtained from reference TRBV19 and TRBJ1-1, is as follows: DGGITQSPKYLFRKEGQNVTLSCEQNLNHDAMYWYRQDPGQGLRLIYYSQIVNDFQKGDIAEGYSVSREKKESFPLTVTSAQKNPTAFYLCASSIEGKATEAFFGQGTRLTVV.

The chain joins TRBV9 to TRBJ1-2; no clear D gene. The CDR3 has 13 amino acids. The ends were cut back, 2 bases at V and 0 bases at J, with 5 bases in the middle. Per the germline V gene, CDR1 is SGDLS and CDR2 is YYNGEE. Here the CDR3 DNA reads TGTGCCAGCAGCGTCGCTACTAACTATGGCTACACCTTC. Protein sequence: CASSVATNYGYTF.

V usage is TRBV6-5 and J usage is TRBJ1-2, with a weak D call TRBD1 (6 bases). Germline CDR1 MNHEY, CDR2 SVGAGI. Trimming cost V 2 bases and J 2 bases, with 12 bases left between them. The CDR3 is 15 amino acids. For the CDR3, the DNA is TGTGCCAGCAGTTACCACGGACAGAACAACTATGGCTACACCTTC. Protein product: CASSYHGQNNYGYTF.

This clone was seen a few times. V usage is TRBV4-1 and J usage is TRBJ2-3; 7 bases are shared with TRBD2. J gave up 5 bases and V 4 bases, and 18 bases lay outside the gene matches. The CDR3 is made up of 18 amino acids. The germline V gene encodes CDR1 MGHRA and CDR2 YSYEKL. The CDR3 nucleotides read TGCGCCAGCAGCCTAACACGCGCGGGGGTCCCGGGGGTAGATACGCAGTATTTT. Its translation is CASSLTRAGVPGVDTQYF.

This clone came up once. CDR3: CASRQGLAEFYEQYF. The CDR3 DNA sequence: TGTGCCAGCAGGCAGGGACTAGCGGAGTTCTACGAGCAGTACTTC. The chain combines TRBV3-1 (or the pseudogene TRBV3-2) with TRBJ2-7, with TRBD2 matching over 11 bases. CDR3 length: 15 amino acids. Germline trimming cut 6 bases from V and 3 bases from J; bases unmatched to any gene: 7. Germline CDR1 is LGHDT and CDR2 is YNNKEL (reference sequence).

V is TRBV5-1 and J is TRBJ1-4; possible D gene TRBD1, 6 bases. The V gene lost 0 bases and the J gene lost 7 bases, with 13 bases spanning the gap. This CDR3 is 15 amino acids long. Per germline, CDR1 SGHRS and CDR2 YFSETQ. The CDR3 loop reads CASSLGEGELEKLFF. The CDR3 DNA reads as TGCGCCAGCAGCTTGGGGGAGGGGGAACTTGAAAAACTGTTTTTT.

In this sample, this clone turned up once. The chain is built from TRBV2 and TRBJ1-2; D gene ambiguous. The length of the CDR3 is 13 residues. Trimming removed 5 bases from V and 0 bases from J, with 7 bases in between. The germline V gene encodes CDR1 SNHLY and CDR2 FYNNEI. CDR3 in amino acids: CASSTQPNYGYTF. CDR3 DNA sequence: TGTGCCAGCAGTACACAGCCTAACTATGGCTACACCTTC. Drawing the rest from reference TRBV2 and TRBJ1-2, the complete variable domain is EPEVTQTPSHQVTQMGQEVILRCVPISNHLYFYWYRQILGQKVEFLVSFYNNEISEKSEIFDDQFSVERPDGSNFTLKIRSTKLEDSAMYFCASSTQPNYGYTFGSGTRLTVV.

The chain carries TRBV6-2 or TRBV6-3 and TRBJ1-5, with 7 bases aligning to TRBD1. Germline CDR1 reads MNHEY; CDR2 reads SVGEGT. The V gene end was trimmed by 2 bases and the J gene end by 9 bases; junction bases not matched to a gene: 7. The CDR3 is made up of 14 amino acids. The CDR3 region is CASSYDRAIPPQHF. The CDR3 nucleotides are TGTGCCAGCAGTTACGACAGGGCTATCCCGCCCCAGCATTTT.

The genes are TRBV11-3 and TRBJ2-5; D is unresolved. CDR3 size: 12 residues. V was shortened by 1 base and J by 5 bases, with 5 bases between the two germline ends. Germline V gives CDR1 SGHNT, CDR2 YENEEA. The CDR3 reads CASSLGRETQYF. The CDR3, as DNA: TGTGCCAGCAGCTTAGGGCGGGAGACCCAGTACTTC.